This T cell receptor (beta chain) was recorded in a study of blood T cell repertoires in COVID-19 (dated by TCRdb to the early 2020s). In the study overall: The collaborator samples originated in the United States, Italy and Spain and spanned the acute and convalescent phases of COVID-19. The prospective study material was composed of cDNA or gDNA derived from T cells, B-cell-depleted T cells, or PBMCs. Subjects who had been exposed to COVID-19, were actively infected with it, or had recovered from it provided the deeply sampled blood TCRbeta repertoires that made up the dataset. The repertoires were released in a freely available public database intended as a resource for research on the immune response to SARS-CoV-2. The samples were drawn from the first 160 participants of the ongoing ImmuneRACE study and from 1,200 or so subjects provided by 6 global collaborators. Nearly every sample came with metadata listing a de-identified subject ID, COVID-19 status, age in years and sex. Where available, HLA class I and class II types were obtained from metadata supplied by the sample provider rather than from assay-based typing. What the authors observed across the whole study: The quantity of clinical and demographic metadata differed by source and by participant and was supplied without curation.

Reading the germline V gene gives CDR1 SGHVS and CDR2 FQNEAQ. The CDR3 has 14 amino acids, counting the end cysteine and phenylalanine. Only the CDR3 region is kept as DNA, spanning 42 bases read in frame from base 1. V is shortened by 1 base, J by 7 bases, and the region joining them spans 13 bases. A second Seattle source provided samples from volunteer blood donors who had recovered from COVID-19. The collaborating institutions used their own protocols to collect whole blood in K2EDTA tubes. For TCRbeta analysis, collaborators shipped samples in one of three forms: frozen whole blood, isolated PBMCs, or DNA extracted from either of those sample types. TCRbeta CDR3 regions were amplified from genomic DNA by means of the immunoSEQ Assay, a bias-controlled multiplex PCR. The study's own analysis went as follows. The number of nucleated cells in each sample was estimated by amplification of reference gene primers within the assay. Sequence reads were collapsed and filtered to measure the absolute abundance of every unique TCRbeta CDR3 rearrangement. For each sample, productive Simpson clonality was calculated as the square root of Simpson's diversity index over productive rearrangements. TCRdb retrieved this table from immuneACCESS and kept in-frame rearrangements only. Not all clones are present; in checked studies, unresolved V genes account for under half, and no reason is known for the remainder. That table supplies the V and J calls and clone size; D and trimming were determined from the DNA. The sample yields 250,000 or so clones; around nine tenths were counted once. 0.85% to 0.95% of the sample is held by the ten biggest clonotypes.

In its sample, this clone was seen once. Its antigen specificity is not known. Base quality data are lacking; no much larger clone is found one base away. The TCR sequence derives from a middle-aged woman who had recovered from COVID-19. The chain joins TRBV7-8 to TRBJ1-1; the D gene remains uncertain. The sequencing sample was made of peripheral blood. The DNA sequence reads TGTGCCAGCAGCTTAGGGGCCCCGAGGGTTGAAGCTTTCTTT. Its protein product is CASSLGAPRVEAFF.